This passage covers 5 T cell receptor beta chains from one sample sequenced in a study of PD-1 blockade in classical Hodgkin lymphoma. Every one of the patients relapsed after autologous stem cell transplantation (brentuximab vedotin exposure was variable). Data came from immunoSEQ multiplex PCR; TCRdb stores just in-frame clones and leaves some out. This sample carries roughly 70,000 clones, about 70% of them seen once, and the ten largest clones take approximately 9%. The source was peripheral blood mononuclear cells (PBMCs), collected before the second cycle of nivolumab. These receptors originate from a human donor with classical Hodgkin lymphoma.

J is TRBJ2-1 and V is TRBV15, with TRBD2 identical over 9 bases. The CDR3 is made up of 14 amino acids. Germline CDR1 is LNHNV and CDR2 is YYDKDF (reference sequence). V shed 6 bases and J 5 bases; nucleotides not matched to a gene: 5. DNA for the CDR3: TGTGCCACCAGTTCGCGGGAGGGCAACAATGAGCAGTTCTTC. Its protein is CATSSREGNNEQFF.

This clone was seen a few times. The rearrangement joins TRBV6-1 to TRBJ1-2; D is possibly TRBD1 (6 bases). This CDR3 spans 14 amino acids. Germline assignment: CDR1 MNHNS and CDR2 SASEGT. V lost 8 bases and J lost 3, with 16 bases in between. CDR3 in amino acids: CASRMGGRDYGYTF. CDR3 DNA sequence: TGTGCCAGCCGGATGGGGGGCCGGGACTATGGCTACACCTTC.

This rearrangement joins TRBV6-5 to TRBJ1-2; 7 bases are shared with TRBD1. Looked up from germline, CDR1 is MNHEY and CDR2 is SVGAGI. The junction had 5 bases not matched to a gene; V was cut back by 0 bases and J by 4 bases. The CDR3 loop spans 15 amino acids. DNA of the CDR3: TGTGCCAGCAGTTACTCAGGGGGCGGGATCTATGGCTACACCTTC. As protein: CASSYSGGGIYGYTF.

This chain links TRBV9 with TRBJ1-6; D not resolved. CDR1 SGDLS and CDR2 YYNGEE come from the germline V gene. Trimming removed 0 bases from V and 5 bases from J, with 6 bases in between. The CDR3 is 14 amino acids. CDR3 coding DNA: TGTGCCAGCAGCGTAGGCGTTAATAATTCACCCCTCCACTTT. This sequence encodes CASSVGVNNSPLHF. Based on the CDR3 plus reference TRBV9 and TRBJ1-6, the full variable domain is DSGVTQTPKHLITATGQRVTLRCSPRSGDLSVYWYQQSLDQGLQFLIQYYNGEERAKGNILERFSAQQFPDLHSELNLSSLELGDSALYFCASSVGVNNSPLHFGNGTRLTVT.

The chain combines TRBV6-4 with TRBJ1-5, with TRBD1 matching over 11 bases. V lost 0 bases to trimming and J lost 5 bases; unmatched junction nucleotides: 6. The CDR3 extends over 17 amino acids. Germline CDR1 reads MRHNA; CDR2 reads SNTAGT. CDR3 in DNA: TGTGCCAGCAGTGACTCGATGGACAGGGGGCTATATCAGCCCCAGCATTTT. This codes for CASSDSMDRGLYQPQHF.